Following are 25 T cell receptor beta chains from one sample sequenced in a study of cytomegalovirus exposure and HLA in healthy donors. Both 60 Vbeta primers and 13 Jbeta primers went into the PCR. Here immunoSEQ multiplex PCR was the method, and the copy in TCRdb shows in-frame clones only, minus some. The sample lists about 120,000 clones, roughly 82% occurring once. The specimen sequenced was PBMCs. Receptors originate from a woman between 40 and 50 years old in good health and CMV-seropositive.

This clone was found a few times. The V call is TRBV5-4, the J call TRBJ1-2, with D hard to call. There are 13 residues in the CDR3. Germline V gives CDR1 SGHNT, CDR2 YYREEE (reference sequence). V was clipped by 0 bases and J by 3 bases, with 6 bases between them. The CDR3 sequence is CASSLDEHYGYTF. Here the CDR3 DNA reads TGTGCCAGCAGCTTGGACGAGCACTATGGCTACACCTTC.

The rearrangement links TRBV5-1 to TRBJ2-5; D is undetermined. Germline V lookup: CDR1 SGHRS, CDR2 YFSETQ. The V end was cut by 2 bases, the J end by 1 base, with 6 bases between. The CDR3 is 13 amino acids. The chain's CDR3 is CASSFSLQETQYF. The CDR3 region has the DNA TGCGCCAGCAGCTTTAGCCTCCAAGAGACCCAGTACTTC. The entire variable domain, with the rest obtained from reference TRBV5-1 and TRBJ2-5, is as follows: KAGVTQTPRYLIKTRGQQVTLSCSPISGHRSVSWYQQTPGQGLQFLFEYFSETQRNKGNFPGRFSGRQFSNSRSEMNVSTLELGDSALYLCASSFSLQETQYFGPGTRLLVL.

A few counts support this clone. V is TRBV7-3 and J is TRBJ2-5; TRBD1 matches 7 bases. The germline V gene encodes CDR1 SGHTA and CDR2 FQGTGA. The V segment lost 3 bases and the J segment 2 bases; nucleotides outside the gene matches: 12. The CDR3 has 17 amino acids. CDR3 coding DNA: TGTGCCAGCAGCTTGGCGATCCTGACAGGGCCTCAAGAGACCCAGTACTTC. Amino acid sequence: CASSLAILTGPQETQYF.

The chain recombines TRBV27 with TRBJ2-7; 8 nucleotides match TRBD1. Germline-derived CDR1 and CDR2 are MNHEY and SMNVEV (reference sequence). The ends lost 0 bases at V and 2 bases at J; junction bases unmatched: 3. The CDR3 loop spans 15 amino acids. CDR3 protein: CASSLSRGLAYEQYF. CDR3 nucleotide sequence: TGTGCCAGCAGTTTATCCAGGGGGCTCGCCTACGAGCAGTACTTC.

The chain couples TRBV6-6 to TRBJ2-7, with 13 positions matching TRBD2. The V gene's germline CDR1 is MNHNY and CDR2 SVGAGI (reference sequence). CDR3 length: 15 amino acids. The V gene end was trimmed by 7 bases and the J gene end by 2 bases; junction bases not matched to a gene: 5. The CDR3 here is CASIKGLAGAYEQYF. As DNA, the CDR3 is TGTGCCAGCATCAAAGGACTAGCGGGAGCCTACGAGCAGTACTTC.

This clone was picked up one time. The rearrangement uses TRBV5-6 and TRBJ1-6, with a possible D match to TRBD1 (6 bases). The CDR3 extends over 16 amino acids. Germline CDR1 and CDR2: SGHDT and YYEEEE. Trimming took 4 bases from V and 10 from J, leaving 21 bases between them. The CDR3 DNA sequence: TGTGCCAGCAGCCCAGTGGGGGGGCTGGTTGAATCACCCCTCCACTTT. Translated, it gives CASSPVGGLVESPLHF.

The J gene is TRBJ1-2, the V gene TRBV23-1; the D is unclear. TRBV23-1 is an open reading frame whose function is uncertain. The CDR3 sequence is 16 residues long. V was cut by 4 bases and J by 4 bases, with 19 bases left in between. The CDR3 here is CASSPGITSGSYGYTF. The CDR3 DNA follows: TGCGCCAGCAGTCCCGGAATCACCTCCGGGAGCTATGGCTACACCTTC.

The V and J genes are TRBV7-2 and TRBJ2-7, with a tentative D call TRBD2 (6 bases). The CDR3 extends over 13 amino acids. Germline CDR1 SGHTA, CDR2 FQGNSA. Deletions cut 4 bases from V and 3 bases from J, with 10 bases between. For the CDR3, the DNA is TGTGCCAGCAGCTCTTCGGGACTCTACGAGCAGTACTTC. Translation: CASSSSGLYEQYF.

As for this clone: One junction end disagrees with the germline gene, perhaps due to a read error. The chain recombines TRBV30 with TRBJ1-1; possibly TRBD1 for D (6 bases). The CDR3 runs to 13 residues. CDR1 is GTSNPN, CDR2 SVGIG, per germline (reference sequence). The CDR3 DNA reads as TGTGCCTGGAGTCAGCAGGGGAACACTGAAGTTTTCTTT. Translated, it gives CAWSQQGNTEVFF.

V is TRBV30 and J is TRBJ1-4, with D unclear. CDR1 is GTSNPN, CDR2 SVGIG, per germline (reference sequence). V was trimmed by 1 base and J by 5 bases, leaving 14 bases between them. CDR3 size: 15 residues. The CDR3 sequence: CAWSGTVGSNEKLFF. In DNA form, the CDR3 reads TGTGCCTGGAGTGGAACCGTGGGCAGCAATGAAAAACTGTTTTTT.

DNA of the CDR3: TGTGCCGGGAAACCGGGACAGTACAATGAGCAGTTCTTC. Its protein product is CAGKPGQYNEQFF. The genes are TRBV2 and TRBJ2-1; 7 nucleotides align to TRBD1. CDR1 is SNHLY and CDR2 is FYNNEI in the germline V gene. Trimming removed 11 bases from V and 4 bases from J; junction bases left unmatched: 8. The CDR3 length is 13 residues.

This chain uses TRBV5-4 with TRBJ2-7; perhaps TRBD2 as D (6 bases). Germline-derived CDR1 and CDR2 are SGHNT and YYREEE (reference sequence). Trimming took 2 bases from V and 7 from J, leaving 13 bases between them. This CDR3 has 13 residues. As DNA, the CDR3 is TGTGCCAGCAGCTTTGGAGCGGAGGGGGAGCAGTACTTC. This sequence encodes CASSFGAEGEQYF. Full variable domain (outside the CDR3, taken from reference TRBV5-4 and TRBJ2-7): ETGVTQSPTHLIKTRGQQVTLRCSSQSGHNTVSWYQQALGQGPQFIFQYYREEENGRGNFPPRFSGLQFPNYSSELNVNALELDDSALYLCASSFGAEGEQYFGPGTRLTVT.

The DNA for the CDR3 is TGTGCCAGCAGCTCGTCCCGGGACAGGGGGGGCTATGGCTACACCTTC. It specifies CASSSSRDRGGYGYTF. The chain links TRBV7-9 to TRBJ1-2; 11 positions agree with TRBD1. V shed 4 bases and J 4 bases; nucleotides not matched to a gene: 8. Germline CDR1 is SEHNR and CDR2 is FQNEAQ (reference sequence). The CDR3 spans 16 residues.

The table lists this clone with a count of one. The CDR3 spells CASSRGQLANEQFF. Here the CDR3 DNA reads TGTGCCAGCAGCCGGGGCCAACTAGCGAATGAGCAGTTCTTC. The chain uses TRBV7-8 and TRBJ2-1, with TRBD2 matching over 7 bases. CDR1 is SGHVS, CDR2 FQNEAQ, per germline. This CDR3 spans 14 amino acids. V was pared by 5 bases and J by 7 bases, with 8 bases of the junction left unmatched.

The chain is built from TRBV28 and TRBJ2-7, with D possibly matching TRBD2 (6 bases). Trimming shortened V by 10 bases and J by 4 bases, and 20 bases separated the two germline ends. The CDR3 is 14 amino acids. Germline assignment: CDR1 MDHEN and CDR2 SYDVKM. The CDR3 sequence: CATRRGLDLYEQYF. The CDR3 coding sequence is TGTGCCACTCGTCGGGGACTGGACCTGTACGAGCAGTACTTC. Drawing the rest from reference TRBV28 and TRBJ2-7, the complete variable domain is DVKVTQSSRYLVKRTGEKVFLECVQDMDHENMFWYRQDPGLGLRLIYFSYDVKMKEKGDIPEGYSVSREKKERFSLILESASTNQTSMYLCATRRGLDLYEQYFGPGTRLTVT.

The chain couples TRBV4-1 to TRBJ1-1, with D possibly TRBD1 on 5 matching bases. The CDR3 is made up of 15 amino acids. Between the trimmed V and J ends, which lost 4 bases and 4 bases, there was a span of 16 bases. Germline V gene data show CDR1 as MGHRA and CDR2 as YSYEKL. The CDR3 loop reads CASSPVGGGPTEAFF. CDR3 coding DNA: TGCGCCAGCAGCCCAGTTGGGGGGGGTCCCACTGAAGCTTTCTTT.

The chain is built from TRBV28 and TRBJ1-1, with D unresolved. V lost 1 base to trimming and J lost 4 bases, with 7 bases between them. From germline, CDR1 is MDHEN and CDR2 SYDVKM. The CDR3 contains 13 residues. The CDR3, as DNA: TGTGCCAGCAGTTTATCTTTCCTCACTGAAGCTTTCTTT. This encodes CASSLSFLTEAFF.

The genes are TRBV2 and TRBJ2-1, with D perhaps matching TRBD1 (6 bases). The CDR3 covers 16 residues. The germline V gene has CDR1 SNHLY and CDR2 FYNNEI. V was trimmed by 3 bases and J by 6 bases, leaving 18 bases between them. DNA for the CDR3: TGTGCCAGCAGTGATCCCGACCTGACAGGAGTCAATGAGCAGTTCTTC. Protein product: CASSDPDLTGVNEQFF. Based on the CDR3 plus reference TRBV2 and TRBJ2-1, the full variable domain is EPEVTQTPSHQVTQMGQEVILRCVPISNHLYFYWYRQILGQKVEFLVSFYNNEISEKSEIFDDQFSVERPDGSNFTLKIRSTKLEDSAMYFCASSDPDLTGVNEQFFGPGTRLTVL.

This chain connects TRBV10-3 to TRBJ1-2; 7 bases line up with TRBD1. The J segment lost 4 bases and the V segment lost 5 bases, leaving 7 bases of the junction unmatched. This CDR3 comprises 14 residues. Germline V lookup: CDR1 ENHRY, CDR2 SYGVKD. This chain's CDR3 is CAISLADRRYGYTF. The DNA for the CDR3 is TGTGCCATCAGTCTGGCGGACAGGCGCTATGGCTACACCTTC.

J is TRBJ2-4 and V is TRBV5-1; 13 nucleotides align to TRBD2. The ends lost 3 bases at V and 5 bases at J; junction bases unmatched: 2. The CDR3 length is 15 residues. Germline V gene sequence: CDR1 SGHRS, CDR2 YFSETQ. The CDR3 coding sequence is TGCGCCAGCAGCTGGGGACTAGCGGGGCAAAACATTCAGTACTTC. Amino acids: CASSWGLAGQNIQYF.

The chain joins TRBV5-6 to TRBJ2-1; D possibly corresponds to TRBD1 (6 bases). Trimming removed 2 bases at V and 4 bases at J, with 13 bases between. Germline CDR1 is SGHDT and CDR2 is YYEEEE. This CDR3 is built from 15 residues. The CDR3 protein is CASSFLTGYYNEQFF. In DNA form, the CDR3 reads TGTGCCAGCAGCTTTTTGACAGGATATTACAATGAGCAGTTCTTC.

This chain connects TRBV5-5 to TRBJ2-5; possible D gene TRBD1, 6 bases. Germline CDR1 is SGHKS and CDR2 is YYEKEE (reference sequence). The CDR3 loop spans 13 amino acids. Trimming pared 6 bases from V and 9 bases from J, leaving 18 bases between. Here the CDR3 reads CASTTVTGSPQYF. CDR3 in DNA: TGTGCCAGCACCACCGTCACAGGGTCCCCCCAGTACTTC.

V gene TRBV19 combines with J gene TRBJ1-2, with 8 nucleotides matching TRBD1. CDR1 and CDR2 (germline): LNHDA, SQIVND (reference sequence). Trimming cost V 4 bases and J 3 bases; bases outside gene matches: 7. This CDR3 region has 15 residues. The CDR3 sequence is CASSKRQGRDYGYTF. The CDR3 region has the DNA TGTGCCAGTAGTAAGCGACAGGGGCGGGACTATGGCTACACCTTC.

CDR3 sequence (DNA): TGTGCCAGCAGCGGAGTATTCTGGGAGGGGCAAGAGACCCAGTACTTC. This encodes CASSGVFWEGQETQYF. The rearrangement uses TRBV14 and TRBJ2-5; 7 bases line up with TRBD2. The V segment lost 5 bases and the J segment 2 bases; nucleotides outside the gene matches: 11. The CDR3 totals 16 residues. Germline V lookup: CDR1 SGHDN, CDR2 FVKESK.

This sequence joins TRBV14 and TRBJ2-1, with 7 bases identical to TRBD1. The CDR3 runs to 15 residues. Germline values: CDR1 SGHDN, CDR2 FVKESK. V was pared by 1 base and J by 4 bases, with 4 bases of the junction left unmatched. The CDR3 spells CASSQAGGSYNEQFF. CDR3 sequence (DNA): TGTGCCAGCAGCCAAGCAGGGGGATCGTACAATGAGCAGTTCTTC.